Shown below are 24 T cell receptor beta chains from a single sample sequenced in a study of regulatory T cells in long-lasting Graves disease. Combining iRepertoire HTBI primers with Arm-PCR of CDR3 regions, the authors built TCR beta libraries. TCRdb ran MiXCR on the multiplex PCR reads and lists one entry per CDR3 protein. The sample consists of hundreds of thousands of distinct CDR3 sequences, approximately 15% of them appearing once. Noted time point: newly diagnosed GD, antithyroid drugs for less than 3 months. The TCR library was prepared using RNA isolated from PBMCs. These data were also reused for a study on T cells in Graves' hyperthyroidism and ophthalmopathy.

The specimen was peripheral blood mononuclear cells (PBMCs), collected at new diagnosis, from a patient treated with antithyroid drugs. These receptors all come from a woman aged 25 to 39 with Graves disease.

This chain connects TRBV5-1 to TRBJ2-7, with 7 bases matching TRBD2. The V gene's germline CDR1 is SGHRS and CDR2 YFSETQ. This CDR3 is built from 14 residues. The J segment lost 3 bases and the V segment lost 0 bases, leaving 3 bases of the junction unmatched. The CDR3 here is CASSLGEGGYEQYF. In nucleotides, the CDR3 is TGCGCCAGCAGCTTGGGGGAGGGTGGCTACGAGCAGTACTTC.

This clonotype was recorded many times. The chain combines TRBV2 with TRBJ2-5; D gene unclear. The germline V gene has CDR1 SNHLY and CDR2 FYNNEI. Trimming pared 6 bases from V and 2 bases from J, leaving 10 bases between. The CDR3 loop spans 13 amino acids. CDR3 DNA sequence: TGTGCCAGCAGCGCCAGCTATCAAGAGACCCAGTACTTC. It encodes CASSASYQETQYF.

This rearrangement joins TRBV6-1 to TRBJ1-5; D is possibly TRBD1 (5 bases). CDR1 MNHNS and CDR2 SASEGT come from the germline V gene. Trimming removed 9 bases at V and 1 base at J, with 10 bases between. The CDR3 sequence is 13 residues long. CDR3 nucleotides: TGTGCCAGTGGGGACGTAAGCAATCAGCCCCAGCATTTT. Residues: CASGDVSNQPQHF.

This clonotype came up many times. The J gene is TRBJ2-7, the V gene TRBV12-3 or TRBV12-4; 14 bases fit TRBD2. The CDR3 has 17 amino acids. Losses at the gene ends were 5 bases for V and 1 base for J; bases not matched to a gene: 7. The CDR3 reads CASSRGLAGEISYEQYF. The CDR3 DNA reads as TGTGCCAGCAGTCGGGGACTAGCGGGAGAGATATCCTACGAGCAGTACTTC.

There are a few counts of this clonotype. A read error may be the cause here, since a much bigger clone is one base away. This rearrangement joins TRBV7-3 to TRBJ2-5, with no clear D. Deletions cut 3 bases from V and 2 bases from J, with 7 bases between. The length of the CDR3 is 13 residues. CDR1 is SGHTA and CDR2 is FQGTGA in the germline V gene. The CDR3 loop reads CASSFYGQETQYF. The CDR3, as DNA: TGTGCCAGCAGCTTTTACGGTCAAGAGACCCAGTACTTC.

This clonotype was counted at least ten times. The CDR3 region has the DNA TGTGCCAGCACCGGCGCACTGTTCAATCAGCCCCAGCATTTT. Residues: CASTGALFNQPQHF. The genes are TRBV28 and TRBJ1-5, with D uncertain. Germline loops: CDR1 MDHEN, CDR2 SYDVKM. The CDR3 runs 14 residues. V lost 7 bases and J lost 3, with 13 bases in between.

This clonotype was seen repeatedly, ten times or more. The gene calls are TRBV7-3 and TRBJ2-5; D is unresolved. Germline-derived CDR1 and CDR2 are SGHTA and FQGTGA. The CDR3 contains 15 residues. V was pared by 3 bases and J by 5 bases, with 16 bases between. Written as DNA, the CDR3 is TGTGCCAGCAGCTTCGGAGTCGTGCTATGGGAGACCCAGTACTTC. It encodes CASSFGVVLWETQYF. The full variable domain, rest sourced from reference TRBV7-3 and TRBJ2-5, is GAGVSQTPSNKVTEKGKYVELRCDPISGHTALYWYRQSLGQGPEFLIYFQGTGAADDSGLPNDRFFAVRPEGSVSTLKIQRTERGDSAVYLCASSFGVVLWETQYFGPGTRLLVL.

This clonotype has ten or more counts. This rearrangement joins TRBV11-2 to TRBJ1-5; D unclear. Looked up from germline, CDR1 is SGHAT and CDR2 is FQNNGV. Trimming left V 1 base short and J 0 bases short, with 13 bases between. CDR3 size: 17 residues. The CDR3 DNA is TGTGCCAGCAGCTTAGGTCCGGCGGGCATTAGCAATCAGCCCCAGCATTTT. This codes for CASSLGPAGISNQPQHF.

In its sample, this clonotype was seen a few times. The rearrangement links TRBV3-1 to TRBJ2-3, with D hard to call. Germline V CDR1 and CDR2: LGHDT, YNNKEL (reference sequence). The CDR3 has 13 amino acids. V lost 0 bases and J 6 bases, leaving 7 bases between the germline ends. In DNA, the CDR3 is TGTGCCAGCAGCCAAGAACGGGTCGATACGCAGTATTTT. Its protein is CASSQERVDTQYF.

This clonotype showed up just a few times. CDR3 amino acids: CASSLVLAVDNEQFF. DNA of the CDR3: TGTGCCAGCAGCTTAGTGCTAGCGGTAGACAATGAGCAGTTCTTC. The rearrangement joins TRBV7-9 to TRBJ2-1, with 7 bases matching TRBD2. Germline CDR1 is SEHNR and CDR2 is FQNEAQ (reference sequence). The CDR3 runs 15 residues. After removal of 1 base from V and 5 bases from J, the junction contained 5 bases not matched to a gene.

To note about this clonotype: A much larger clone lies a single base off, so this may be a read error. V usage is TRBV5-1 and J usage is TRBJ2-3; no reliable D call. Trimming cost V 7 bases and J 1 base, with 16 bases left between them. CDR3 length: 15 residues. CDR1 SGHRS and CDR2 YFSETQ come from the germline V gene. DNA for the CDR3: TGCGCCAGCCTAGAATTCGCTGCTGGCACAGATACGCAGTATTTT. The encoded protein is CASLEFAAGTDTQYF.

This clonotype was observed a few times. The rearrangement uses TRBV20-1 and TRBJ2-5; 8 nucleotides agree with TRBD1. The CDR3 has 15 residues. The V gene end was trimmed by 6 bases and the J gene end by 5 bases; junction bases not matched to a gene: 14. CDR1 is DFQATT and CDR2 is SNEGSKA in the germline V gene (reference sequence). DNA for the CDR3: TGCAGTGCCATCGACGGACAGGGTTTAACGGAGACCCAGTACTTC. Amino acid sequence: CSAIDGQGLTETQYF.

The J gene is TRBJ1-5, the V gene TRBV19, with TRBD1 as a possible D gene (5 bases). Trimming removed 5 bases from V and 2 bases from J, with 13 bases in between. This CDR3 region has 15 residues. Germline loops: CDR1 LNHDA, CDR2 SQIVND (reference sequence). This CDR3 reads CASSDGGLGNQPQHF. The CDR3 DNA reads as TGTGCCAGTAGTGACGGGGGTTTGGGCAATCAGCCCCAGCATTTT.

This clonotype was detected many times. This sequence joins TRBV7-9 and TRBJ2-5, with 9 bases fitting TRBD2. This CDR3 spans 15 amino acids. Germline CDR1 SEHNR, CDR2 FQNEAQ (reference sequence). After removal of 5 bases from V and 4 bases from J, the junction contained 8 bases not matched to a gene. CDR3 region: CASSPMGLAGETQYF. DNA for the CDR3: TGTGCCAGCAGCCCGATGGGACTAGCAGGAGAGACCCAGTACTTC.

The table lists this clonotype with many counts. The chain couples TRBV28 to TRBJ1-5; D is uncertain. With 8 bases removed from V and 7 bases from J, the gap between germline ends came to 15 bases. CDR3 length: 13 residues. Per the germline V gene, CDR1 is MDHEN and CDR2 is SYDVKM. The CDR3 sequence: CASSLDDGQPQHF. The CDR3 coding sequence is TGTGCCAGCTCGTTGGACGATGGCCAGCCCCAGCATTTT.

This clonotype was seen only a few times. The V gene is TRBV20-1, the J gene TRBJ1-2; the match to TRBD1 covers 9 bases. Germline V gene sequence: CDR1 DFQATT, CDR2 SNEGSKA (reference sequence). This CDR3 region has 13 residues. The chain's CDR3 is CRPDPGQGTGYTF. CDR3 coding DNA: TGCAGGCCTGATCCGGGACAGGGTACCGGCTACACCTTC.

This clonotype has a handful of counts. The chain carries TRBV9 and TRBJ2-1; 10 nucleotides agree with TRBD1. V lost 4 bases and J lost 8; bases outside the gene matches: 15. Germline loops: CDR1 SGDLS, CDR2 YYNGEE. CDR3 length: 17 amino acids. CDR3: CASSHSVSGTGDHEQFF. CDR3 DNA: TGTGCCAGCAGCCATTCCGTCTCCGGGACAGGGGATCATGAGCAGTTCTTC.

A few counts support this clonotype. The CDR3 sequence: CASSWTRGADTQYF. The CDR3 DNA is TGTGCCAGCAGCTGGACCCGGGGCGCAGATACGCAGTATTTT. This chain uses TRBV27 with TRBJ2-3; D is tentatively TRBD1 or TRBD2 (5 bases each). CDR1 and CDR2 (germline): MNHEY, SMNVEV (reference sequence). V was clipped by 6 bases and J by 4 bases, with 14 bases between them. The CDR3 covers 14 residues.

This clonotype has just a few counts. The rearrangement joins TRBV28 to TRBJ1-1, with no clear D. Trimming took 11 bases from V and 1 from J, leaving 11 bases between them. The CDR3 covers 12 residues. Per the germline V gene, CDR1 is MDHEN and CDR2 is SYDVKM. The CDR3 DNA is TGTGCCGGTAGGGATCCGAACACTGAAGCTTTCTTT. As protein: CAGRDPNTEAFF.

In this sample, this clonotype turned up many times. The chain has TRBV29-1 and TRBJ1-2; no definite D call. V was shortened by 1 base and J by 0 bases, with 9 bases between the two germline ends. Per germline, CDR1 SQVTM and CDR2 ANQGSEA. The CDR3 has 14 residues. The CDR3 DNA is TGCAGCGTTGAAGGGAGATTTACTAACTATGGCTACACCTTC. Residues: CSVEGRFTNYGYTF.

This clonotype was seen once. With a much larger clone just one base away, this may be a read error. The rearrangement links TRBV2 to TRBJ1-6; D uncertain. The CDR3 is made up of 11 amino acids. Trimming cost V 4 bases and J 9 bases, with 4 bases left between them. Germline V lookup: CDR1 SNHLY, CDR2 FYNNEI. The CDR3 coding sequence is TGTGCCAGCAGTGCAGGTTCACCCCTCCACTTT. Translation gives CASSAGSPLHF.

Notes on this clonotype: A read error is possible here, since a much larger clone lies one base away. The chain carries TRBV3-1 and TRBJ1-1; tentatively, D is TRBD1 (5 bases). In germline, CDR1 is LGHDT, CDR2 YNNKEL (reference sequence). Trimming pared 2 bases from V and 1 base from J, leaving 8 bases between. The CDR3 has 14 residues. CDR3 DNA sequence: TGTGCCAGCAGCCAATTCGGGGGGAACACTGAAGCTTTCTTT. Its translation: CASSQFGGNTEAFF.

This clonotype was counted at least ten times. V is TRBV7-9 and J is TRBJ2-5; D ambiguous. Germline lookup yields CDR1 SEHNR and CDR2 FQNEAQ (reference sequence). CDR3 size: 11 residues. Trimming removed 5 bases at V and 5 bases at J, with 6 bases between. The CDR3 spells CASSRWETQYF. Written as DNA, the CDR3 is TGTGCCAGCAGCAGATGGGAGACCCAGTACTTC.

In its sample, this clonotype was seen a few times. J is TRBJ2-7 and V is TRBV3-1, with TRBD2 matching 8 bases. The germline V gene encodes CDR1 LGHDT and CDR2 YNNKEL (reference sequence). The ends lost 5 bases at V and 0 bases at J; junction bases unmatched: 9. The CDR3 extends over 16 amino acids. CDR3: CASSGPGGSLSYEQYF. CDR3 coding DNA: TGTGCCAGCAGCGGACCGGGGGGGTCGCTCTCCTACGAGCAGTACTTC.